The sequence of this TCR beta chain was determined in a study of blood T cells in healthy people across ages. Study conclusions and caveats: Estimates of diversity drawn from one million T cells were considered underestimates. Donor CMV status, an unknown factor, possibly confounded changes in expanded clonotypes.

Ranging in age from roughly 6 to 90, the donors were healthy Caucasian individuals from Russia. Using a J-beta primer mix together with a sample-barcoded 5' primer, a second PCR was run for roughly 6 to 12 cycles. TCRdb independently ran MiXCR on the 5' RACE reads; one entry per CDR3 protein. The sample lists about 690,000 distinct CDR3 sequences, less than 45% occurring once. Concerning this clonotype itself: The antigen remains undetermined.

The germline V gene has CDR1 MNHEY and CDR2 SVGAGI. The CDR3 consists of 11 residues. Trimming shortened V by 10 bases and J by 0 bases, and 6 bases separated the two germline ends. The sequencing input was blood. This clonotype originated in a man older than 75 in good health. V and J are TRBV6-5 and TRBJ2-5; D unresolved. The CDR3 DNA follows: TGTGCCACGTACTACCAAGAGACCCAGTACTTC. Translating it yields CATYYQETQYF.